This is a list of T cell receptor beta chains from one sample in a study of T cells in Graves' hyperthyroidism and ophthalmopathy. TCRdb redid the calling of the multiplex PCR reads with MiXCR, one entry per CDR3 protein. Here the sample spans more than 500,000 distinct CDR3 sequences, 15% to 20% being singletons. Sequences were obtained from blood. The receptors here all came from a woman aged 30 to 39 with Graves' hyperthyroidism. The CDR3 runs from the conserved cysteine through the conserved F or W. Fields, in order: J gene, clone size, V gene, D gene, CDR3 DNA, CDR3 protein. D genes are given only for firm matches. Size values are once, few and many counts, or a class for expanded clones, and some rows have none.

TRBJ2-7 many TRBV12-3/TRBV12-4 . TGTGCCAGCAGTCCAACCTACAGGGCCGAGCAGTACTTC CASSPTYRAEQYF
TRBJ2-5 . TRBV10-3 TRBD1 TGTGCCATCAGTGAGTCGATGGGACAGGGAAGGGGAGAGACCCAGTACTTC CAISESMGQGRGETQYF
TRBJ1-1 . TRBV11-2 . TGTGCCAGCGCCGGATACACTGAAGCTTTCTTT CASAGYTEAFF
TRBJ2-1 . TRBV24-1 TRBD1 TGTGCCACCAGTGATAAAAGGACAGGGGTGGTCAATGAGCAGTTCTTC CATSDKRTGVVNEQFF
TRBJ2-7 few TRBV20-1 TRBD2 TGCAGTGCGGCACCGGGACTAGCACCGTACGAGCAGTACTTC CSAAPGLAPYEQYF
TRBJ2-1 few TRBV18 . TGTGCCAGCTCACCGGTAGGGGGCACGGGGGACAATGAGCAGTTCTTC CASSPVGGTGDNEQFF
TRBJ1-2 many TRBV20-1 . TGCAGTGCCATAGGCGGGGCAGCGTACATTGGCTACACCTTC CSAIGGAAYIGYTF
TRBJ2-7 . TRBV5-1 TRBD1 TGCGCCAGTACCCCGGGACAGGGGGCATCGGGCTCCTACGAGCAGTACTTC CASTPGQGASGSYEQYF
TRBJ2-6 few TRBV29-1 . TGCAGCGTTGAGGGGGGGGCCAACGTCCTGACTTTC CSVEGGANVLTF
TRBJ2-7 . TRBV6-5 . TGTGCCAGCAGTTACTCGGGCGGTCGGGAAGAGCAGTACTTC CASSYSGGREEQYF
TRBJ1-4 many TRBV20-1 . TGCAGTGCTAGTCGGGGGATCACTAATGAAAAACTGTTTTTT CSASRGITNEKLFF
TRBJ2-7 . TRBV29-1 . TGCAGCGTTGAATCAGACTCCCTCTCCTACGAGCAGTACTTC CSVESDSLSYEQYF
TRBJ1-1 many TRBV6-1 . TGTGCCAGCAGTGATGGGGGGCTCGACACTGAAGCTTTCTTT CASSDGGLDTEAFF
TRBJ2-7 . TRBV20-1 . TGCAGTGCTAGAGATCGGGGGGCGGGGCAGGGGTACGAGCAGTACTTC CSARDRGAGQGYEQYF
TRBJ2-5 . TRBV7-6 . TGTGCCAGCATCGCAATTGGGACCCAGTACTTC CASIAIGTQYF
TRBJ2-3 . TRBV29-1 . TGCAGCGGGGGAGCGGATACGCAGTATTTT CSGGADTQYF
TRBJ2-1 many TRBV20-1 . TGCAGTGCTAGTGCGATGTCGGGTGGGCTCAATGAGCAGTTCTTC CSASAMSGGLNEQFF
TRBJ1-1 few TRBV11-2 . TGTGCCAGCAGCTTAGGTGGGTTTAGCACTGAAGCTTTCTTT CASSLGGFSTEAFF
TRBJ1-5 many TRBV30 . TGTGCCTGGAGTGAGGCCCCCAATCAGCCCCAGCATTTT CAWSEAPNQPQHF
TRBJ1-1 many TRBV30 . TGTGCCTGGAGTGCCCCGCCGTTGAACACTGAAGCTTTCTTT CAWSAPPLNTEAFF
TRBJ2-7 few TRBV28 . TGTGCCAGCAAGAAGGCCTTAGGGGCCGAGCAGTACTTC CASKKALGAEQYF
TRBJ2-5 many TRBV3-1 . TGTGCCAGCAGCCAAGACCACGCGACTCAAGAGACCCAGTACTTC CASSQDHATQETQYF
TRBJ1-4 . TRBV13 . TGTGCCAGCAGCTTTGGTCGCGAAAAACTGTTTTTT CASSFGREKLFF
TRBJ2-7 few TRBV9 TRBD1 TGTGCCAGCAGCGTCGCTCAGGGGGCGGTCGACGAGCAGTACTTC CASSVAQGAVDEQYF
TRBJ2-7 few TRBV19 . TGTGCCAGTAGTACAGGGGACGACTACGAGCAGTACTTC CASSTGDDYEQYF
TRBJ1-1 many TRBV6-1 TRBD1 TGTGCCAGCAGTGCCCGACAGGGGACGAACACTGAAGCTTTCTTT CASSARQGTNTEAFF
TRBJ2-2 . TRBV4-2 TRBD2 TGTGCCAGCAGCCAAGTCGATGGACTAGCGGGAGCCACCGGGGAGCTGTTTTTT CASSQVDGLAGATGELFF
TRBJ1-5 many TRBV4-1 . TGCGCCAGCAGCTACAGGGACGGTCACAATCAGCCCCAGCATTTT CASSYRDGHNQPQHF
TRBJ2-1 many TRBV28 TRBD2 TGTGCCAGCAGTTTTCCTAATATAGCGGGAGGGCCCTCCTACAATGAGCAGTTCTTC CASSFPNIAGGPSYNEQFF
TRBJ1-6 few TRBV6-5 TRBD1 TGTGCCAGCAGTTACTTATTGGGGACAGGGGATAATTCACCCCTCCACTTT CASSYLLGTGDNSPLHF
TRBJ2-2 few TRBV7-3 . TGTGCCAGCAGCTCCGACGGTTCCAACACCGGGGAGCTGTTTTTT CASSSDGSNTGELFF
TRBJ1-6 . TRBV7-2 . TGTGCCAGCAGCCTACGACAGGTCTCCTATAATTCACCCCTCCACTTT CASSLRQVSYNSPLHF